This TCR beta chain was captured by sequencing in a study of CD8 T cells in Susac syndrome. TCR beta from blood CD8+ and CD4+ T cells was sequenced. This CDR3 region has 16 residues. V lost 0 bases and J lost 2; bases outside the gene matches: 5. Per germline, CDR1 MNHEY and CDR2 SMNVEV (reference sequence). Reverse transcription used 0.5 to 1 ug RNA and random hexamers. TCR beta CDR3 was amplified by immunoSEQ covering 54 Vbeta and 13 Jbeta. TCRdb processed the immunoSEQ multiplex PCR reads anew with MiXCR; each CDR3 protein has one entry. The sample consists of about 300,000 distinct CDR3 sequences, roughly 85% of them appearing once.

This clonotype was obtained from a human donor with multiple sclerosis. The rearrangement joins TRBV27 to TRBJ1-1; 8 bases line up with TRBD1. Sequencing was carried out using CD8+ T cells from PBMCs. CDR3 bases: TGTGCCAGCAGTTTATCGGGCCAGGGGGCTAACACTGAAGCTTTCTTT. Translating it yields CASSLSGQGANTEAFF.